These T cell receptor beta chains were read from a single sample in a study of T cells in Graves' hyperthyroidism and ophthalmopathy. A single record per CDR3 protein comes from TCRdb applying MiXCR to the multiplex PCR reads. The sample includes under 550,000 distinct CDR3 sequences, 20% seen only once; the top ten take roughly 47%. Sequenced sample: blood. Receptors originate from a man aged 40-49 years with Graves' ophthalmopathy. Each CDR3 is given with its conserved first and last residue. The order of the fields is D gene, J gene, V gene, clone size, CDR3 DNA, CDR3 protein. A D gene is named only where the DNA matches it firmly. Expanded clones are given a class, and other clones once, few, many or no size at all.

D gene: -
J gene: TRBJ2-5
V gene: TRBV6-2/TRBV6-3
clone size: few
CDR3 DNA: TGTGCCAGCAGTTACCGGGACTGGCAAGAGACCCAGTACTTC
CDR3 protein: CASSYRDWQETQYF

D gene: -
J gene: TRBJ1-6
V gene: TRBV28
clone size: -
CDR3 DNA: TGTGCCGGGAGGACCCGGTATAATTCACCCCTCCACTTT
CDR3 protein: CAGRTRYNSPLHF

D gene: -
J gene: TRBJ2-6
V gene: TRBV6-2/TRBV6-3
clone size: few
CDR3 DNA: TGTGCCAGCAGTTACTTCAGGGGCTCTGGGGCCAACGTCCTGACTTTC
CDR3 protein: CASSYFRGSGANVLTF

D gene: -
J gene: TRBJ2-7
V gene: TRBV30
clone size: few
CDR3 DNA: TGTGCCTGGAGTAGTGGGGCGGAGCAGTACTTC
CDR3 protein: CAWSSGAEQYF

D gene: TRBD1
J gene: TRBJ1-2
V gene: TRBV28
clone size: many
CDR3 DNA: TGTGCCAGCAGTTCCGAGGGGACAGATCTTTATGGCTACACCTTC
CDR3 protein: CASSSEGTDLYGYTF

D gene: TRBD2
J gene: TRBJ2-7
V gene: TRBV6-1
clone size: many
CDR3 DNA: TGTGCCAGCAGTGCGGGCCCAGCGGGAGGCGCGTACGAGCAGTACTTC
CDR3 protein: CASSAGPAGGAYEQYF

D gene: -
J gene: TRBJ2-1
V gene: TRBV6-1
clone size: -
CDR3 DNA: TGTGCCAGCAGTGAATTGGTGCACTCGGTTGAGCAGTTCTTC
CDR3 protein: CASSELVHSVEQFF

D gene: TRBD2
J gene: TRBJ2-5
V gene: TRBV2
clone size: many
CDR3 DNA: TGTGCCAGCAGTCGTCTAGCGGGGGGCGCTTTACAAGAGACCCAGTACTTC
CDR3 protein: CASSRLAGGALQETQYF

D gene: TRBD2
J gene: TRBJ2-2
V gene: TRBV30
clone size: -
CDR3 DNA: TGTGCCTGCGGCCGGGGGGGCCGTGCCGGGGAGCTGCTTTTT
CDR3 protein: CACGRGGRAGELLF

D gene: TRBD1
J gene: TRBJ1-5
V gene: TRBV27
clone size: -
CDR3 DNA: TGTGCCAGCAGTCCACAGGGGGTGCATCAGCCCCAGCATTTT
CDR3 protein: CASSPQGVHQPQHF

D gene: -
J gene: TRBJ2-3
V gene: TRBV9
clone size: -
CDR3 DNA: TGTGCCAGCAGCCAGATAGGGGTTGAGAACACAGATACGCAGTATTTT
CDR3 protein: CASSQIGVENTDTQYF

D gene: -
J gene: TRBJ2-2
V gene: TRBV2
clone size: many
CDR3 DNA: TGTGCCAGCAGTGAAGTATTTTCCATCCCCGGGGAGCTGTTTTTT
CDR3 protein: CASSEVFSIPGELFF

D gene: -
J gene: TRBJ2-5
V gene: TRBV27
clone size: -
CDR3 DNA: TGTGCCAGCAGTTTCCCAGGGCATAGAGAGACCCAGTACTTC
CDR3 protein: CASSFPGHRETQYF

D gene: -
J gene: TRBJ2-5
V gene: TRBV29-1
clone size: few
CDR3 DNA: TGCAGCGTTTGGAGGGGGACCCAAGAGACCCAGTACTTC
CDR3 protein: CSVWRGTQETQYF

D gene: TRBD1
J gene: TRBJ1-4
V gene: TRBV7-9
clone size: -
CDR3 DNA: TGTGCCAGCAGCTTAGCCGGACAGGGGGCTCTAAATAATGAAAAACTGTTTTTT
CDR3 protein: CASSLAGQGALNNEKLFF

D gene: -
J gene: TRBJ1-5
V gene: TRBV4-1
clone size: few
CDR3 DNA: TGCGCCAGCAGCCAAGACTCTAGACCGGGGGTTAGCAATCAGCCCCAGCATTTT
CDR3 protein: CASSQDSRPGVSNQPQHF

D gene: TRBD2
J gene: TRBJ2-1
V gene: TRBV7-3
clone size: -
CDR3 DNA: TGTGCCAGCAGCCTATTAGCGGGAGGGCCAAGTAATGAGCAGTTCTTC
CDR3 protein: CASSLLAGGPSNEQFF

D gene: -
J gene: TRBJ1-1
V gene: TRBV4-1
clone size: few
CDR3 DNA: TGCGCCAGCAGCCAAGCATTTCAGATGAACACTGAAGCTTTCTTT
CDR3 protein: CASSQAFQMNTEAFF

D gene: -
J gene: TRBJ2-1
V gene: TRBV5-1
clone size: once
CDR3 DNA: TGCGCCGGCAGCTTGGAAACAGGGAGTTTGGATGAGCAGTTCTTC
CDR3 protein: CAGSLETGSLDEQFF

D gene: TRBD1
J gene: TRBJ2-7
V gene: TRBV6-2/TRBV6-3
clone size: few
CDR3 DNA: TGTGCCAGCAGTTTCAACAGGGGGCCGGCCTACGAGCAGTACTTC
CDR3 protein: CASSFNRGPAYEQYF

D gene: -
J gene: TRBJ2-5
V gene: TRBV6-1
clone size: many
CDR3 DNA: TGTGCCAGCAGTGGGGCCGCCAGCAGAGGAGAGACCCAGTACTTC
CDR3 protein: CASSGAASRGETQYF

D gene: -
J gene: TRBJ2-5
V gene: TRBV20-1
clone size: many
CDR3 DNA: TGCAGTGCCCTCCCGGGCTCAGGGGCAGAGACCCAGTACTTC
CDR3 protein: CSALPGSGAETQYF

D gene: TRBD2
J gene: TRBJ2-1
V gene: TRBV2
clone size: few
CDR3 DNA: TGTGCCAGCAACCTAGCGGGGGGCAAAAGCAGCTCCTACAATGAGCAGTTCTTC
CDR3 protein: CASNLAGGKSSSYNEQFF

D gene: TRBD1
J gene: TRBJ1-6
V gene: TRBV5-1
clone size: -
CDR3 DNA: TGCGCCAGCAGCCGTCAGGGGGGGGCAGGATCACCCCTCCACTTT
CDR3 protein: CASSRQGGAGSPLHF

D gene: TRBD2
J gene: TRBJ2-2
V gene: TRBV6-1
clone size: once
CDR3 DNA: TGTGCCAGCGGTCTAGAACTAGCGGGGAATACCGGGGAGCTGTTTTTT
CDR3 protein: CASGLELAGNTGELFF

D gene: -
J gene: TRBJ1-2
V gene: TRBV4-3
clone size: -
CDR3 DNA: TGCGCCAGCAGCCAAGGGGAGACAGCCTATGGCTACACCTTC
CDR3 protein: CASSQGETAYGYTF

D gene: -
J gene: TRBJ1-5
V gene: TRBV5-5
clone size: few
CDR3 DNA: TGTGCCAGCAGCTTGGGGAGTTGGAGCAATCAGCCCCAGCATTTT
CDR3 protein: CASSLGSWSNQPQHF

D gene: -
J gene: TRBJ1-5
V gene: TRBV12-3/TRBV12-4
clone size: many
CDR3 DNA: TGTGCCAGCAGTTACCCCTTGACGGCCGGTAATCAGCCCCAGCATTTT
CDR3 protein: CASSYPLTAGNQPQHF

D gene: TRBD1
J gene: TRBJ1-4
V gene: TRBV7-2
clone size: many
CDR3 DNA: TGTGCCAGCAGTTCCGGACAGGGAAGGGATGAAAAACTGTTTTTT
CDR3 protein: CASSSGQGRDEKLFF

D gene: TRBD1
J gene: TRBJ1-4
V gene: TRBV5-1
clone size: -
CDR3 DNA: TGCGCCAGCAGCATCCGGGACAGGGGCTTCAATGAAAAACTGTTTTTT
CDR3 protein: CASSIRDRGFNEKLFF